The next 21 T cell receptor beta chains were all read from a single sample in a study of OX40 agonist ivuxolimab in advanced cancers. The protocol was immunoSEQ multiplex PCR, while the TCRdb copy is restricted to in-frame clones and leaves out a portion. The data contain about 24,000 clones, approximately 89% of them singletons. This material consisted of CD4+ or CD8+ T cells sorted from blood, taken in a trial of the OX40 agonist ivuxolimab. The source is an adult with an advanced solid tumor such as melanoma, head and neck, liver or kidney cancer.

V is TRBV5-1 and J is TRBJ2-7, with D possibly being TRBD1 (5 bases). Trimming removed 0 bases at V and 2 bases at J, with 12 bases between. The CDR3 covers 15 residues. Germline V gene lookup returns CDR1 SGHRS and CDR2 YFSETQ. This chain's CDR3 is CASSLVAGSTYEQYF. The DNA of the CDR3 is TGCGCCAGCAGCTTGGTGGCAGGGTCAACCTACGAGCAGTACTTC. The full variable domain, rest sourced from reference TRBV5-1 and TRBJ2-7, is KAGVTQTPRYLIKTRGQQVTLSCSPISGHRSVSWYQQTPGQGLQFLFEYFSETQRNKGNFPGRFSGRQFSNSRSEMNVSTLELGDSALYLCASSLVAGSTYEQYFGPGTRLTVT.

The chain recombines TRBV7-8 with TRBJ2-3, with D possibly called TRBD1 or TRBD2 (6 bases each). V gave up 1 base and J gave up 5 bases, with 10 bases separating them. Germline V gene data show CDR1 as SGHVS and CDR2 as FQNEAQ. This CDR3 has 14 amino acids. The CDR3: CASSLVGGGDTQYF. The CDR3 DNA is TGTGCCAGCAGCTTAGTTGGAGGGGGAGATACGCAGTATTTT.

V gene TRBV14 combines with J gene TRBJ1-2; D unresolved. Trimming left V 2 bases short and J 4 bases short, with 8 bases between. CDR1 SGHDN and CDR2 FVKESK come from the germline V gene. This CDR3 spans 13 amino acids. Written as DNA, the CDR3 is TGTGCCAGCAGCCAAAAGCCGGTCTATGGCTACACCTTC. This gives the protein CASSQKPVYGYTF.

V usage is TRBV5-5 and J usage is TRBJ2-1, with a possible D match to TRBD2 (6 bases). The CDR3 is 13 residues long. Looked up from germline, CDR1 is SGHKS and CDR2 is YYEKEE (reference sequence). Trimming took off 0 bases at V and 12 bases at J, with 13 bases between the two ends. The CDR3 here is CASSLAAGWVQFF. Written as DNA, the CDR3 is TGTGCCAGCAGCTTGGCCGCGGGATGGGTGCAGTTCTTC. The complete variable domain, with remaining parts taken from reference TRBV5-5 and TRBJ2-1, reads DAGVTQSPTHLIKTRGQQVTLRCSPISGHKSVSWYQQVLGQGPQFIFQYYEKEERGRGNFPDRFSARQFPNYSSELNVNALLLGDSALYLCASSLAAGWVQFFGPGTRLTVL.

The chain joins TRBV7-3 to TRBJ1-5, with D uncertain. CDR3 length equals 13 residues. V was pared by 0 bases and J by 7 bases, with 7 bases between. CDR1 and CDR2 (germline): SGHTA, FQGTGA. CDR3 loop: CASSLTLGQPQHF. As DNA, the CDR3 is TGTGCCAGCAGCTTAACGTTGGGGCAGCCCCAGCATTTT.

This chain links TRBV5-5 with TRBJ2-7; the match to TRBD2 covers 11 bases. The J segment lost 4 bases and the V segment lost 4 bases, leaving 4 bases of the junction unmatched. The CDR3 is 14 residues long. Germline values: CDR1 SGHKS, CDR2 YYEKEE (reference sequence). CDR3: CASSGSGRAYEQYF. CDR3 nucleotides: TGTGCCAGCAGCGGTAGCGGGAGGGCTTACGAGCAGTACTTC.

CDR3 bases: TGTGCCTGGAGACGTCAGGAGAGCACAGATACGCAGTATTTT. It codes for CAWRRQESTDTQYF. This rearrangement joins TRBV30 to TRBJ2-3; no clear D gene. Germline V gene lookup returns CDR1 GTSNPN and CDR2 SVGIG (reference sequence). This CDR3 comprises 14 residues. V was pared by 3 bases and J by 0 bases, with 10 bases between.

The chain carries TRBV6-5 and TRBJ1-1; no reliable D call. Trimming left V 4 bases short and J 7 bases short, with 16 bases between. Per germline, CDR1 MNHEY and CDR2 SVGAGI. The CDR3 has 14 amino acids. The CDR3 sequence is CASSFRRGSGEAFF. CDR3 coding DNA: TGTGCCAGCAGTTTCCGTCGGGGATCGGGTGAAGCTTTCTTT.

The chain is built from TRBV7-3 and TRBJ2-1; 7 nucleotides line up with TRBD2. V was pared by 5 bases and J by 7 bases, with 11 bases of the junction left unmatched. CDR3 length equals 15 residues. CDR1 and CDR2 (germline): SGHTA, FQGTGA. Written as DNA, the CDR3 is TGTGCCAGCAGCCCCAACCTCGGGACTAAGAATGAGCAGTTCTTC. Its protein is CASSPNLGTKNEQFF.

The sample holds a few counts of this clone. The chain combines TRBV7-6 with TRBJ1-1; 7 positions agree with TRBD1. This CDR3 is 14 amino acids long. The germline V gene has CDR1 SGHVS and CDR2 FNYEAQ. V lost 4 bases and J lost 4; bases outside the gene matches: 6. CDR3 DNA sequence: TGTGCCAGCAGCTGGACAGGCGTGAGCACTGAAGCTTTCTTT. It yields the protein CASSWTGVSTEAFF.

V usage is TRBV11-3 and J usage is TRBJ2-7; D is perhaps TRBD2 (7 bases). The CDR3 has 14 amino acids. The V end was cut by 5 bases, the J end by 3 bases, with 14 bases between. Germline lookup yields CDR1 SGHNT and CDR2 YENEEA. The CDR3 loop is CASSLGGANYEQYF. Written as DNA, the CDR3 is TGTGCCAGCAGCCTTGGGGGGGCTAACTACGAGCAGTACTTC.

V is TRBV19 and J is TRBJ2-6; the D gene is possibly TRBD1 (7 bases). Trimming pared 3 bases from V and 0 bases from J, leaving 18 bases between. Germline CDR1 reads LNHDA; CDR2 reads SQIVND (reference sequence). CDR3 length: 19 residues. CDR3 residues: CASSIWVRDRSSGANVLTF. The CDR3, as DNA: TGTGCCAGTAGTATCTGGGTGCGGGACAGAAGCTCTGGGGCCAACGTCCTGACTTTC.

The V gene is TRBV9, the J gene TRBJ2-1, with 7 bases aligning to TRBD2. The CDR3 contains 16 residues. Germline CDR1 reads SGDLS; CDR2 reads YYNGEE. The V gene end was trimmed by 0 bases and the J gene end by 10 bases; junction bases not matched to a gene: 13. CDR3 in DNA: TGTGCCAGCAGCGTAGCTCCCGGGGCGGGGAGGGCGGAGCAGTTCTTC. This gives the protein CASSVAPGAGRAEQFF.

The chain links TRBV9 to TRBJ2-7; TRBD1 agrees at 7 bases. Germline V lookup: CDR1 SGDLS, CDR2 YYNGEE. The CDR3 totals 14 residues. Trimming cost V 3 bases and J 2 bases; bases outside gene matches: 5. CDR3 amino acids: CASSDRDRAYEQYF. The CDR3 DNA follows: TGTGCCAGCAGCGACCGGGACAGAGCCTACGAGCAGTACTTC.

In this sample, this clone turned up a few times. This rearrangement joins TRBV9 to TRBJ2-2, with D perhaps being TRBD1 or TRBD2 (6 bases each). This CDR3 is built from 15 residues. Germline assignment: CDR1 SGDLS and CDR2 YYNGEE. The V end lost 0 bases, the J end lost 3 bases, and 9 bases lay between the germline ends. CDR3 sequence (DNA): TGTGCCAGCAGCGTAGGGGGGGCACACACCGGGGAGCTGTTTTTT. Protein product: CASSVGGAHTGELFF.

The J gene is TRBJ2-5, the V gene TRBV5-1; 14 nucleotides line up with TRBD2. Looked up from germline, CDR1 is SGHRS and CDR2 is YFSETQ. This CDR3 region has 15 residues. The J segment lost 4 bases and the V segment lost 4 bases, leaving 3 bases of the junction unmatched. The CDR3 nucleotides read TGCGCCAGCAGCCGGGGGACTAGCGGGGGAGAGACCCAGTACTTC. It encodes CASSRGTSGGETQYF.

The chain combines TRBV9 with TRBJ2-3, with a weak D call TRBD1 (6 bases). Germline CDR1 and CDR2: SGDLS and YYNGEE. With 0 bases removed from V and 0 bases from J, the gap between germline ends came to 20 bases. The CDR3 consists of 19 residues. CDR3 in DNA: TGTGCCAGCAGCGTAGAAGGGATGGGTGGACAGTTGAGCACAGATACGCAGTATTTT. Its protein is CASSVEGMGGQLSTDTQYF.

This chain links TRBV19 with TRBJ2-3; tentatively, D is TRBD2 (5 bases). V was clipped by 5 bases and J by 3 bases, with 15 bases between them. Germline V gives CDR1 LNHDA, CDR2 SQIVND (reference sequence). This CDR3 spans 15 amino acids. CDR3 sequence reads: CASSVVGSRTDTQYF. As DNA, the CDR3 is TGTGCCAGTAGTGTTGTTGGGAGTCGAACAGATACGCAGTATTTT. Full variable domain (missing parts from reference TRBV19 and TRBJ2-3): DGGITQSPKYLFRKEGQNVTLSCEQNLNHDAMYWYRQDPGQGLRLIYYSQIVNDFQKGDIAEGYSVSREKKESFPLTVTSAQKNPTAFYLCASSVVGSRTDTQYFGPGTRLTVL.

V gene TRBV14 combines with J gene TRBJ2-1; D is unresolved. The CDR3 consists of 14 residues. Germline CDR1 is SGHDN and CDR2 is FVKESK. The ends were cut back, 0 bases at V and 3 bases at J, with 6 bases in the middle. The CDR3 reads CASSQENSYNEQFF. The DNA of the CDR3 is TGTGCCAGCAGCCAAGAAAACAGCTACAATGAGCAGTTCTTC.

The chain carries TRBV4-2 and TRBJ1-1, with TRBD1 matching 9 bases. There are 13 residues in the CDR3. The V segment lost 4 bases and the J segment 3 bases; nucleotides outside the gene matches: 0. Germline lookup yields CDR1 LGHNA and CDR2 YNFKEQ. The CDR3, as DNA: TGTGCCAGCAGCCGGACAGGGGACACTGAAGCTTTCTTT. Translation: CASSRTGDTEAFF.

CDR3 loop: CASRVDTSSYEQYF. CDR3 DNA: TGCGCCAGCAGGGTGGACACTAGCTCCTACGAGCAGTACTTC. This sequence joins TRBV5-1 and TRBJ2-7, with D possibly called TRBD1 or TRBD2 (5 bases each). V shed 5 bases and J shed 0 bases, with 12 bases lying between them. Germline CDR1 SGHRS, CDR2 YFSETQ. This CDR3 is built from 14 residues. The whole variable domain, remainder taken from reference TRBV5-1 and TRBJ2-7, is KAGVTQTPRYLIKTRGQQVTLSCSPISGHRSVSWYQQTPGQGLQFLFEYFSETQRNKGNFPGRFSGRQFSNSRSEMNVSTLELGDSALYLCASRVDTSSYEQYFGPGTRLTVT.